Presented here are 18 T cell receptor beta chains from one specimen sequenced in a study of blood T cell repertoires in COVID-19. Only in-frame clones appear in the TCRdb table, and some are missing; sequencing was by immunoSEQ multiplex PCR. The sample shows 90,000 to 120,000 clones, about 80% of them seen only once. The sample was peripheral blood. Source of these receptors: a man aged 65 to 79 with acute or convalescent COVID-19.

This chain connects TRBV11-1 to TRBJ2-1; D is possibly TRBD1 (6 bases). The CDR3 covers 13 residues. The V end was cut by 3 bases, the J end by 6 bases, with 9 bases between. The germline V gene has CDR1 SGHAT and CDR2 FQDESV (reference sequence). CDR3 amino acids: CASSLDRINEQFF. The CDR3 DNA is TGTGCCAGCAGCTTGGACAGAATCAATGAGCAGTTCTTC.

V gene TRBV4-2 combines with J gene TRBJ2-1; possibly TRBD1 for D (5 bases). This CDR3 spans 18 amino acids. V gave up 2 bases and J gave up 7 bases, with 24 bases separating them. CDR1 and CDR2 from the germline V gene are LGHNA and YNFKEQ. The CDR3 nucleotides are TGTGCCAGCAGCCAAAGGGCAGGGTCCCCTTCAGGCAGGAATGAGCAGTTCTTC. It specifies CASSQRAGSPSGRNEQFF.

V and J are TRBV6-5 and TRBJ2-5; 11 nucleotides align to TRBD1. This CDR3 comprises 15 residues. CDR1 MNHEY and CDR2 SVGAGI come from the germline V gene. V shed 5 bases, J shed 11 bases, and the junction held 13 bases outside the gene matches. The CDR3 sequence is CASSRPGTGGEKQYF. The CDR3 DNA is TGTGCCAGCAGTCGCCCTGGGACAGGGGGGGAAAAGCAGTACTTC.

The chain carries TRBV27 and TRBJ1-4; D call uncertain. This CDR3 spans 15 amino acids. The V gene's germline CDR1 is MNHEY and CDR2 SMNVEV (reference sequence). The V end lost 5 bases, the J end lost 0 bases, and 10 bases lay between the germline ends. The DNA of the CDR3 is TGTGCCAGCAGTCTCACGGGGTCAACTAATGAAAAACTGTTTTTT. It yields the protein CASSLTGSTNEKLFF.

In its sample, this clone was seen a few times. The chain employs TRBV12-3 or TRBV12-4 and TRBJ2-1, with 8 bases matching TRBD1. The V gene end was trimmed by 4 bases and the J gene end by 15 bases; junction bases not matched to a gene: 11. CDR3 length equals 13 residues. CDR3 in DNA: TGTGCCAGCAGTTCAGGGGGCCGGGTTGCCCCGTTCTTC. The encoded protein is CASSSGGRVAPFF.

V usage is TRBV5-6 and J usage is TRBJ1-1, with D uncertain. The germline V gene has CDR1 SGHDT and CDR2 YYEEEE. V lost 4 bases and J lost 5, with 12 bases in between. CDR3 length: 13 residues. CDR3 in DNA: TGTGCCAGCAGCCCCCCCGAGCCGACTGAAGCTTTCTTT. The encoded protein is CASSPPEPTEAFF.

The chain joins TRBV7-6 to TRBJ2-7, with TRBD2 matching 14 bases. Germline V gene data show CDR1 as SGHVS and CDR2 as FNYEAQ. The CDR3 loop spans 17 amino acids. V was clipped by 5 bases and J by 2 bases; unmatched bases: 8. CDR3 nucleotide sequence: TGTGCCAGCAGCACCGGGACTAGCGGGGGAATCACCTACGAGCAGTACTTC. Its translation is CASSTGTSGGITYEQYF.

The rearrangement joins TRBV6-6 to TRBJ2-2; TRBD2 agrees at 7 bases. The CDR3 sequence is 15 residues long. Germline CDR1 reads MNHNY; CDR2 reads SVGAGI (reference sequence). After removal of 6 bases from V and 4 bases from J, the junction contained 8 bases not matched to a gene. The CDR3, as DNA: TGTGCCAGCAGGGAGTGGGGGGGGAGCACCGGGGAGCTGTTTTTT. The encoded protein is CASREWGGSTGELFF.

This rearrangement joins TRBV2 to TRBJ2-4; weak D call: TRBD1 (6 bases). Germline V lookup: CDR1 SNHLY, CDR2 FYNNEI. This CDR3 spans 15 amino acids. Trimming took 6 bases from V and 6 from J, leaving 18 bases between them. CDR3 protein: CASREQGPTLNIQYF. As DNA, the CDR3 is TGTGCCAGCAGGGAACAGGGTCCTACCCTAAACATTCAGTACTTC.

This clone was observed a handful of times. The chain is built from TRBV14 and TRBJ2-7; D unclear. Germline CDR1 reads SGHDN; CDR2 reads FVKESK. This CDR3 spans 15 amino acids. V dropped 0 bases and J dropped 3 bases, with 12 bases sitting between them. CDR3 nucleotide sequence: TGTGCCAGCAGCCAAGATTTCGGCGGTGTCTACGAGCAGTACTTC. Its protein is CASSQDFGGVYEQYF.

The rearrangement uses TRBV6-5 and TRBJ1-2; no clear D gene. The CDR3 totals 13 residues. Germline values: CDR1 MNHEY, CDR2 SVGAGI. Trimming cost V 0 bases and J 8 bases, with 10 bases left between them. For the CDR3, the DNA is TGTGCCAGCAGTTACTCGAGCGGACGCGGCTACACCTTC. Protein: CASSYSSGRGYTF.

The chain uses TRBV10-3 and TRBJ2-3; D is unclear. This CDR3 spans 14 amino acids. CDR1 ENHRY and CDR2 SYGVKD come from the germline V gene. V was pared by 8 bases and J by 0 bases, with 12 bases between. Here the CDR3 DNA reads TGTGCCATCTGCCGCGGCCGGAGCACAGATACGCAGTATTTT. Its translation: CAICRGRSTDTQYF.

V gene TRBV18 combines with J gene TRBJ1-4, with 7 bases fitting TRBD1. This CDR3 comprises 14 residues. Germline trimming cut 1 base from V and 7 bases from J; bases unmatched to any gene: 3. CDR1 is KGHSH, CDR2 LQKENI, per germline. The CDR3 sequence is CASSPRQGGEKLFF. CDR3 nucleotides: TGTGCCAGCTCACCACGACAGGGCGGTGAAAAACTGTTTTTT.

The rearrangement links TRBV5-1 to TRBJ2-3, with D possibly TRBD2 on 5 matching bases. The ends were cut back, 0 bases at V and 1 base at J, with 6 bases in the middle. This CDR3 has 14 amino acids. The germline V gene has CDR1 SGHRS and CDR2 YFSETQ. The CDR3 nucleotides are TGCGCCAGCAGCTTGGGAGCGGGCACAGATACGCAGTATTTT. Amino acids: CASSLGAGTDTQYF.

The rearrangement links TRBV25-1 to TRBJ1-1, with TRBD1 matching over 7 bases. The CDR3 runs to 13 residues. J was trimmed by 7 bases and V by 4 bases; bases with no gene match: 6. CDR1 is MGHDK and CDR2 is SYGVNS in the germline V gene. CDR3 residues: CASSGDRVSEAFF. The CDR3 DNA sequence: TGTGCCAGCAGTGGAGACAGGGTGAGTGAAGCTTTCTTT.

V is TRBV5-1 and J is TRBJ1-5, with 10 bases identical to TRBD1. The germline V gene encodes CDR1 SGHRS and CDR2 YFSETQ. This CDR3 contains 12 residues. Here the CDR3 reads CPNDRGHQPQHF. CDR3 nucleotide sequence: TGCCCCAATGACAGGGGGCATCAGCCCCAGCATTTT.

J is TRBJ1-3 and V is TRBV5-1; D is ambiguous. The CDR3 loop spans 15 amino acids. V was cut by 4 bases and J by 2 bases, with 13 bases left in between. Germline V gives CDR1 SGHRS, CDR2 YFSETQ. Here the CDR3 DNA reads TGCGCCAGCAGCACCGCGGGAGGGCCTGGAAACACCATATATTTT. It encodes CASSTAGGPGNTIYF.

The rearrangement uses TRBV5-1 and TRBJ1-5, with D possibly TRBD1 on 6 matching bases. The CDR3 runs 13 residues. Germline CDR1 SGHRS, CDR2 YFSETQ. Trimming cost V 0 bases and J 6 bases, with 7 bases left between them. As DNA, the CDR3 is TGCGCCAGCAGCTTGGGAGGGGGTCAGCCCCAGCATTTT. Its translation is CASSLGGGQPQHF.